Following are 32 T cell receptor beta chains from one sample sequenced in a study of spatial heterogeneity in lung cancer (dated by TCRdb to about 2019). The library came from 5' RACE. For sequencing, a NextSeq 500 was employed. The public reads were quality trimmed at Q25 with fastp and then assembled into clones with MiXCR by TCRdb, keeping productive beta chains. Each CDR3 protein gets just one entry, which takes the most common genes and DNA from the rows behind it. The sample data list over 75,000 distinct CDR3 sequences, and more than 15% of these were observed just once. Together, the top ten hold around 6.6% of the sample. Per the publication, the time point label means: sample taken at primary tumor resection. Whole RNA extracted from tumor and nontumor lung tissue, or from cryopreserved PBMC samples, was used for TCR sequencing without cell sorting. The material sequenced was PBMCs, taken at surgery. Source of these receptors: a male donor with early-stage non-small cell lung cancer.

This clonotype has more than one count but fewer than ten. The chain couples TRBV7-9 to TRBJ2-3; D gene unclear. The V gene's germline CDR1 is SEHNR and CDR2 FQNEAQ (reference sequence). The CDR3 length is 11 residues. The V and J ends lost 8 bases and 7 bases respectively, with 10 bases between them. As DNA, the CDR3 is TGTGCCAGCGGTCAGCGACATACGCAGTATTTT. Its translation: CASGQRHTQYF. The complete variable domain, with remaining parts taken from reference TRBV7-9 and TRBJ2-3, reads DTGVSQNPRHKITKRGQNVTFRCDPISEHNRLYWYRQTLGQGPEFLTYFQNEAQLEKSRLLSDRFSAERPKGSFSTLEIQRTEQGDSAMYLCASGQRHTQYFGPGTRLTVL.

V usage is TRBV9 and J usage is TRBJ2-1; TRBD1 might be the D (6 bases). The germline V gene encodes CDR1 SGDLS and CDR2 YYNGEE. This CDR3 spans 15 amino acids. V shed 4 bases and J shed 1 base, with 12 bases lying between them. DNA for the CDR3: TGTGCCAGCAGCAGCTCAGGGGTGTCCTACAATGAGCAGTTCTTC. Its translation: CASSSSGVSYNEQFF.

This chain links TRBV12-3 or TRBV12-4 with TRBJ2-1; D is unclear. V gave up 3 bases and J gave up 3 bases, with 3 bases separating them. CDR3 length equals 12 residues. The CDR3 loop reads CASSFGYNEQFF. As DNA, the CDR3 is TGTGCCAGCAGTTTTGGCTACAATGAGCAGTTCTTC.

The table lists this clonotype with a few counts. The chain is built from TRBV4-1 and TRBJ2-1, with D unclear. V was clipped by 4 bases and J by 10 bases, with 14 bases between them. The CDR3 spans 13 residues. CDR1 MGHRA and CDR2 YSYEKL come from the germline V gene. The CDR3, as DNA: TGCGCCAGCAGCCCGATTGGAGTGGGGGAGCAGTTCTTC. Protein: CASSPIGVGEQFF.

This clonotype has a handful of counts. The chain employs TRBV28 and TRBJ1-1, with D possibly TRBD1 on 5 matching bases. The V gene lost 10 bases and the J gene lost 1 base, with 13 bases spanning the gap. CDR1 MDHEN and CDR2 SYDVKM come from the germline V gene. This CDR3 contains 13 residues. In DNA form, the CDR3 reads TGTGCCACCTTTACCGGGGGGAACACTGAAGCTTTCTTT. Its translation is CATFTGGNTEAFF. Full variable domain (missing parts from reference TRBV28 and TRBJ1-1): DVKVTQSSRYLVKRTGEKVFLECVQDMDHENMFWYRQDPGLGLRLIYFSYDVKMKEKGDIPEGYSVSREKKERFSLILESASTNQTSMYLCATFTGGNTEAFFGQGTRLTVV.

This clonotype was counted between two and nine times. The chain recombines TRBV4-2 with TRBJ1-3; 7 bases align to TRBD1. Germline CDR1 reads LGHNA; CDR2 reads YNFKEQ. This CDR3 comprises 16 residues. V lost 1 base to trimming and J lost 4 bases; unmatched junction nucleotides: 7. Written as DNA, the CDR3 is TGTGCCAGCAGCCAAGGACAGGGCGTCCGAGGAAACACCATATATTTT. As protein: CASSQGQGVRGNTIYF.

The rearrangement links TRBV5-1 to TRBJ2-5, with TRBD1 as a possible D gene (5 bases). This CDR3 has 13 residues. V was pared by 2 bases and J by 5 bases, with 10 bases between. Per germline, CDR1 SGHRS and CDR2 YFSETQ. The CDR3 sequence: CASSFPGMETQYF. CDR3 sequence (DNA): TGCGCCAGCAGCTTTCCAGGGATGGAGACCCAGTACTTC.

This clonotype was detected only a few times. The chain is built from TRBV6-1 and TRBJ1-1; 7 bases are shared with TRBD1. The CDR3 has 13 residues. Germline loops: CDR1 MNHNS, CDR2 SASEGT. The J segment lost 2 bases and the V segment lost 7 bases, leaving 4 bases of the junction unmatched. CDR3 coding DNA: TGTGCCAGCAATCACAGGGGAAACACTGAAGCTTTCTTT. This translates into CASNHRGNTEAFF.

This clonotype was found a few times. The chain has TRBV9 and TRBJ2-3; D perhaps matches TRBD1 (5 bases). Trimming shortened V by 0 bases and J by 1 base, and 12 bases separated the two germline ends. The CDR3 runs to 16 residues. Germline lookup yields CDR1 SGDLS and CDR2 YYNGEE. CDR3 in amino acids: CASSVAGQFGTDTQYF. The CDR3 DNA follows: TGTGCCAGCAGCGTAGCAGGGCAATTTGGCACAGATACGCAGTATTTT. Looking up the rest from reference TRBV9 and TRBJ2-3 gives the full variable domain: DSGVTQTPKHLITATGQRVTLRCSPRSGDLSVYWYQQSLDQGLQFLIQYYNGEERAKGNILERFSAQQFPDLHSELNLSSLELGDSALYFCASSVAGQFGTDTQYFGPGTRLTVL.

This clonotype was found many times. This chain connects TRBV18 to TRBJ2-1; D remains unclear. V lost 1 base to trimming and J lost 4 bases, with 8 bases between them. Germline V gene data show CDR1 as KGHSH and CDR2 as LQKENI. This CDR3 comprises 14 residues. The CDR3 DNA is TGTGCCAGCTCACCACAGGGTAGTTACAATGAGCAGTTCTTC. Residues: CASSPQGSYNEQFF.

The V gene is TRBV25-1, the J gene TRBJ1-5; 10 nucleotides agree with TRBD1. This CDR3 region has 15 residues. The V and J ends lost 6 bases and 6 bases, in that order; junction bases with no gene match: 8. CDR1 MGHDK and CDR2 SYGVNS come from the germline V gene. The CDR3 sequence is CASRGPGQGSQPQHF. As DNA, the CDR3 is TGTGCCAGCAGAGGACCGGGACAGGGGTCTCAGCCCCAGCATTTT.

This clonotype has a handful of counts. DNA for the CDR3: TGCAGTGCTACGGCTAGCGGGGGGGCGGAGCAGTTCTTC. Translation: CSATASGGAEQFF. This chain connects TRBV20-1 to TRBJ2-1; 12 bases are shared with TRBD2. The germline V gene has CDR1 DFQATT and CDR2 SNEGSKA (reference sequence). V trimming: 4 bases; J trimming: 10 bases; junction bases outside the gene matches: 5. The CDR3 has 13 amino acids.

The CDR3 here is CASSSGGGRSPYEQYF. The CDR3 DNA sequence: TGTGCCAGCAGTTCGGGGGGGGGACGGAGTCCTTACGAGCAGTACTTC. The chain employs TRBV28 and TRBJ2-7, with 8 bases fitting TRBD2. The CDR3 extends over 16 amino acids. J gave up 4 bases and V 4 bases, and 12 bases lay outside the gene matches. Germline CDR1 reads MDHEN; CDR2 reads SYDVKM.

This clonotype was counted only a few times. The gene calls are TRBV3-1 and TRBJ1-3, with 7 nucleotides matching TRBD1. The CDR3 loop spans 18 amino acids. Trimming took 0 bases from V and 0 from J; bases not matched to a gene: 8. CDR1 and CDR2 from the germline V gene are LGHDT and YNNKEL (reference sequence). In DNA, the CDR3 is TGTGCCAGCAGCCAAGAAGGGTGGACAGGTATCTCTGGAAACACCATATATTTT. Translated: CASSQEGWTGISGNTIYF.

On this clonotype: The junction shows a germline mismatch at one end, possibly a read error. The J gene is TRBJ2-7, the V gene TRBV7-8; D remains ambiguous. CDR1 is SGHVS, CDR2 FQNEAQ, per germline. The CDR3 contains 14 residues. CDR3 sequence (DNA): TGTACCAGCAGCTTAGGCCCCGGTCCCTACGAGCAGTACTTC. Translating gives CTSSLGPGPYEQYF.

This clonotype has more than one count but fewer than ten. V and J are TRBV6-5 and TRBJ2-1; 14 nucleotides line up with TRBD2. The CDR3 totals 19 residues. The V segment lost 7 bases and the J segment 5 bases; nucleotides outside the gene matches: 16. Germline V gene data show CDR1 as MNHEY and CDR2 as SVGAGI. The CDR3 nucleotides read TGTGCCAGCACTCGAGGGACGGCTGGGACTAGCGGGAGTCACAATGAGCAGTTCTTC. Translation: CASTRGTAGTSGSHNEQFF.

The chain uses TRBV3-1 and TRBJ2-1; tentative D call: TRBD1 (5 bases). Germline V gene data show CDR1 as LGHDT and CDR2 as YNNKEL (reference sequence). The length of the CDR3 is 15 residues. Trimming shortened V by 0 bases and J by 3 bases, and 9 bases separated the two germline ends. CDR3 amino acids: CASSQDRQGYNEQFF. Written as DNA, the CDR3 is TGTGCCAGCAGCCAAGATAGGCAGGGCTACAATGAGCAGTTCTTC.

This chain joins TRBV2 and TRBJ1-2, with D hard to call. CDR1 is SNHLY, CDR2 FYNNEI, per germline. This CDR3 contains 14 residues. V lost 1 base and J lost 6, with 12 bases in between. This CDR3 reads CASSEVGRLDGYTF. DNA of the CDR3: TGTGCCAGCAGTGAAGTGGGAAGGTTGGATGGCTACACCTTC.

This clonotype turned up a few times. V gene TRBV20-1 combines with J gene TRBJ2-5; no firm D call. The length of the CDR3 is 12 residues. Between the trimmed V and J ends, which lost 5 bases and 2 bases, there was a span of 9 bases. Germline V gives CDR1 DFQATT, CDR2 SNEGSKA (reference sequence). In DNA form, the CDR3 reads TGCAGTGCTGATCGGCCACAAGAGACCCAGTACTTC. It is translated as CSADRPQETQYF.

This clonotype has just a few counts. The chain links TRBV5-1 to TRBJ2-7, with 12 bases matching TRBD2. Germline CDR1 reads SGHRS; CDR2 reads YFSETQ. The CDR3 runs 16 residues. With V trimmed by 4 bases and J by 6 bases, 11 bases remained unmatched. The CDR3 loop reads CASSPLAGGSFGEQYF. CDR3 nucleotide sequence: TGCGCCAGCAGCCCACTAGCGGGAGGTTCGTTTGGCGAGCAGTACTTC.

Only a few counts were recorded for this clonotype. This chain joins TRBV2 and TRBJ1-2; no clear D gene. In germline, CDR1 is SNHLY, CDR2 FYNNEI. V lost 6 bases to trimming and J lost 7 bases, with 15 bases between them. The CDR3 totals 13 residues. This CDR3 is CASSPLERTGYTF. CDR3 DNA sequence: TGTGCCAGCAGCCCCCTCGAGAGGACTGGCTACACCTTC.

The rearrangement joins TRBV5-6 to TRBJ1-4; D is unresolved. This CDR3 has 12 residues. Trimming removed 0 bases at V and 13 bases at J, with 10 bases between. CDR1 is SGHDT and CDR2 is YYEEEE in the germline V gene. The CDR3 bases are TGTGCCAGCAGCTTGGAGGCATCAGCACTGTTTTTT. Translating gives CASSLEASALFF.

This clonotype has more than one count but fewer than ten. CDR3 bases: TGTGCCAGTAATGACCGGGGGGGTAGCACAGATACGCAGTATTTT. It specifies CASNDRGGSTDTQYF. V gene TRBV19 combines with J gene TRBJ2-3, with 8 bases lining up with TRBD2. Germline V gives CDR1 LNHDA, CDR2 SQIVND (reference sequence). Germline trimming cut 7 bases from V and 0 bases from J; bases unmatched to any gene: 6. CDR3 length equals 15 residues.

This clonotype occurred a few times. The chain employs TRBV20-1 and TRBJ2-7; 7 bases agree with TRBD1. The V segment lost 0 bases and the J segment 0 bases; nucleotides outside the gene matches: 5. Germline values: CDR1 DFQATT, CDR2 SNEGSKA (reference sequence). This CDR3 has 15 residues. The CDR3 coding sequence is TGCAGTGCTAGAGACGAGGGGACAGACTCCTACGAGCAGTACTTC. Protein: CSARDEGTDSYEQYF.

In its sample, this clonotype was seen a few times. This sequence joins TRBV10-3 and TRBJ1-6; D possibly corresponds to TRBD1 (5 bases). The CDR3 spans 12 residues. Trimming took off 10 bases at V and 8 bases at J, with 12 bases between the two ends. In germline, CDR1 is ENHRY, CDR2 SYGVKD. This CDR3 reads CARDQGDSPLHF. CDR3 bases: TGTGCCAGGGACCAAGGGGATTCACCCCTCCACTTT.

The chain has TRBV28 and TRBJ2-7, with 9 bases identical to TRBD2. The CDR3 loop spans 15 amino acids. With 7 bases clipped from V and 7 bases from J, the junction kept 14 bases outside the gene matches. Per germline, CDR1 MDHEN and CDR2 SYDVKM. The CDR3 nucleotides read TGTGCCAGCACCCCTCCGGCAATAGCGGGAGATGAGCAGTACTTC. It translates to CASTPPAIAGDEQYF.

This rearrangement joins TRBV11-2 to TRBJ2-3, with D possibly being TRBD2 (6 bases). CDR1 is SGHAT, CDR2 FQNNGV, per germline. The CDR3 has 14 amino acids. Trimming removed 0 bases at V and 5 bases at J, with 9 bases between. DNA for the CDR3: TGTGCCAGCAGCTTAGAACTAGCACGAGATACGCAGTATTTT. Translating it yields CASSLELARDTQYF.

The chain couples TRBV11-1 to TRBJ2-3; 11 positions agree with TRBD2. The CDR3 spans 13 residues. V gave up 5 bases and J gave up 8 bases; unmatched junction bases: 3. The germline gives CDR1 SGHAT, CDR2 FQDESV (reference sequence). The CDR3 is CASSPGTSGTQYF. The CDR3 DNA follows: TGTGCCAGCAGCCCAGGGACTAGCGGTACGCAGTATTTT.

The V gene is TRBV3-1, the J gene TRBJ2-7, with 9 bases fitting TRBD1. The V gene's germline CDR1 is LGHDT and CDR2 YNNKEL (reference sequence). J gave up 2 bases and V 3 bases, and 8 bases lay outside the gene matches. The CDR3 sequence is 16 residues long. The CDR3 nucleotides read TGTGCCAGCAGCCAGTCGGACAGGGGCCTGCCCTACGAGCAGTACTTC. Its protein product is CASSQSDRGLPYEQYF.

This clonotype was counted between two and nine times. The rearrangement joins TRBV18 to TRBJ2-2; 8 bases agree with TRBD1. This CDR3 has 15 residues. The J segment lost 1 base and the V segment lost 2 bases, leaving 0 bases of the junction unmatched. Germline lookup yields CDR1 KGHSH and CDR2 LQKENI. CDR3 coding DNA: TGTGCCAGCTCACCAGGACAGGGGAACACCGGGGAGCTGTTTTTT. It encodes CASSPGQGNTGELFF.

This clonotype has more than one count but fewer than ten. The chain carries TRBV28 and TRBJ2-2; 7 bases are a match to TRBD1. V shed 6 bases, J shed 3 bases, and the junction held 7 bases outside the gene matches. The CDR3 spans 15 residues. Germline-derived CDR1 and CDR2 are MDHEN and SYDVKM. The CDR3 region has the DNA TGTGCCAGCAGCCGTACAGGGGTGGACACCGGGGAGCTGTTTTTT. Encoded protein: CASSRTGVDTGELFF.

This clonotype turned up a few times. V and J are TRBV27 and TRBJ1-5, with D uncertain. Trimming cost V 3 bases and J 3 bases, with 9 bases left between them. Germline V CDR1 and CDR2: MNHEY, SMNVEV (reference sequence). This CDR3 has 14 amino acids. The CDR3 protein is CASSFGGHNQPQHF. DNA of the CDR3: TGTGCCAGCAGTTTCGGCGGTCACAATCAGCCCCAGCATTTT.